One and the same sample provided the 26 T cell receptor beta chains below, sequenced in a study of blood T cell repertoires in COVID-19. TCRdb's copy holds only in-frame clones and misses some; the assay was immunoSEQ multiplex PCR. The table lists 130,000 or so clones, about 83% of them singletons. The sequenced sample consisted of PBMCs or T cells enriched from blood (not recorded which). These receptors were taken from a woman aged 30 to 39 who had recovered from COVID-19.

The gene calls are TRBV5-1 and TRBJ2-3; 14 bases agree with TRBD2. Germline loops: CDR1 SGHRS, CDR2 YFSETQ. The CDR3 loop spans 18 amino acids. V dropped 0 bases and J dropped 4; count of bases not matched to a gene: 7. Written as DNA, the CDR3 is TGCGCCAGCAGCTTGGGACTAGCGGGAGGGCCAGGTGCAGATACGCAGTATTTT. As protein: CASSLGLAGGPGADTQYF.

The chain uses TRBV4-1 and TRBJ1-2, with 10 bases matching TRBD1. The CDR3 has 14 residues. CDR1 MGHRA and CDR2 YSYEKL come from the germline V gene. Trimming removed 2 bases from V and 7 bases from J; junction bases left unmatched: 4. CDR3 DNA: TGCGCCAGCAGCCAACCCGGGACAGGGGTTGGCTACACCTTC. Residues: CASSQPGTGVGYTF.

The chain employs TRBV28 and TRBJ2-5, with a possible D match to TRBD2 (5 bases). V gave up 4 bases and J gave up 5 bases, with 11 bases separating them. Per the germline V gene, CDR1 is MDHEN and CDR2 is SYDVKM. The CDR3 length is 13 residues. CDR3 sequence reads: CASSWPRGETQYF. CDR3 nucleotides: TGTGCCAGCAGTTGGCCTCGAGGGGAGACCCAGTACTTC.

This clone was recorded once. The V and J genes are TRBV23-1 and TRBJ2-5; 9 nucleotides match TRBD1. TRBV23-1 is marked as an open reading frame, function uncertain. The CDR3 consists of 14 residues. V shed 7 bases, J shed 3 bases, and the junction held 6 bases outside the gene matches. As DNA, the CDR3 is TGCGCCAGCATGAAGGGGACAGGGAAAGAGACCCAGTACTTC. Translation gives CASMKGTGKETQYF.

The chain recombines TRBV6-5 with TRBJ2-7; TRBD1 matches at 9 bases. There are 13 residues in the CDR3. V shed 8 bases, J shed 6 bases, and the junction held 8 bases outside the gene matches. Germline CDR1 and CDR2: MNHEY and SVGAGI. CDR3 residues: CASGDRDRVEQYF. CDR3 DNA sequence: TGTGCCAGCGGGGACAGGGATAGGGTCGAGCAGTACTTC.

This sequence joins TRBV14 and TRBJ1-1, with D possibly being TRBD1 (5 bases). The CDR3 is 16 amino acids. CDR1 and CDR2 (germline): SGHDN, FVKESK. The V end lost 0 bases, the J end lost 8 bases, and 19 bases lay between the germline ends. CDR3 amino acids: CASSQDEDTAWPEAFF. The CDR3 DNA reads TGTGCCAGCAGCCAAGATGAGGACACCGCGTGGCCAGAAGCTTTCTTT.

CDR3 sequence reads: CASSNHGGATNQPQHF. CDR3 DNA: TGTGCCAGTAGTAACCATGGAGGGGCTACCAATCAGCCCCAGCATTTT. The chain combines TRBV19 with TRBJ1-5; D is perhaps TRBD1 (5 bases). The CDR3 runs 16 residues. Germline CDR1 reads LNHDA; CDR2 reads SQIVND (reference sequence). The V and J ends lost 4 bases and 3 bases respectively, with 16 bases between them. Based on the CDR3 plus reference TRBV19 and TRBJ1-5, the full variable domain is DGGITQSPKYLFRKEGQNVTLSCEQNLNHDAMYWYRQDPGQGLRLIYYSQIVNDFQKGDIAEGYSVSREKKESFPLTVTSAQKNPTAFYLCASSNHGGATNQPQHFGDGTRLSIL.

The V and J genes are TRBV11-3 and TRBJ2-3, with TRBD2 matching over 13 bases. The CDR3 has 16 amino acids. From germline, CDR1 is SGHNT and CDR2 YENEEA. Trimming removed 1 base from V and 7 bases from J; junction bases left unmatched: 5. The CDR3 DNA reads TGTGCCAGCAGCTTAGCCGGGACTAGCGGGATGAATACGCAGTATTTT. It is translated as CASSLAGTSGMNTQYF.

The genes are TRBV14 and TRBJ1-1; TRBD1 agrees at 8 bases. Unmatched junction bases numbered 14, after V lost 2 bases and J lost 0 bases. This CDR3 comprises 19 residues. Germline loops: CDR1 SGHDN, CDR2 FVKESK. For the CDR3, the DNA is TGTGCCAGCAGCCAATTCGCCCAGGGGGCGGGTCGGGTGAACACTGAAGCTTTCTTT. Protein product: CASSQFAQGAGRVNTEAFF.

The rearrangement joins TRBV4-1 to TRBJ2-3; no clear D gene. The CDR3 spans 15 residues. Trimming pared 4 bases from V and 1 base from J, leaving 12 bases between. Per the germline V gene, CDR1 is MGHRA and CDR2 is YSYEKL. The CDR3: CASSPRGEGTDTQYF. The CDR3 DNA reads as TGCGCCAGCAGCCCTCGCGGCGAGGGCACAGATACGCAGTATTTT.

This chain links TRBV15 with TRBJ2-5; 12 bases align to TRBD1. CDR1 is LNHNV, CDR2 YYDKDF, per germline (reference sequence). The CDR3 is 17 residues long. V lost 3 bases, J lost 4 bases, and 9 bases stayed unmatched. As DNA, the CDR3 is TGTGCCACCAGCAGTCCGGGACAGGGGGCGCAGTCAGAGACCCAGTACTTC. It translates to CATSSPGQGAQSETQYF.

The chain employs TRBV19 and TRBJ1-2; D may be TRBD1 (6 bases). The V gene's germline CDR1 is LNHDA and CDR2 SQIVND (reference sequence). The CDR3 is 16 amino acids. Trimming removed 0 bases at V and 0 bases at J, with 11 bases between. CDR3 sequence: CASSIEGHQANYGYTF. In nucleotides, the CDR3 is TGTGCCAGTAGTATAGAGGGACACCAAGCTAACTATGGCTACACCTTC.

This chain uses TRBV19 with TRBJ2-5; maybe TRBD1 (5 bases). The CDR3 extends over 13 amino acids. Germline V gives CDR1 LNHDA, CDR2 SQIVND (reference sequence). Trimming pared 4 bases from V and 7 bases from J, leaving 13 bases between. CDR3 coding DNA: TGTGCCAGTAGTAAAGGGGCCCTCGGGACCCAGTACTTC. Translation gives CASSKGALGTQYF.

This clone was detected only once. This chain connects TRBV28 to TRBJ2-7; 10 nucleotides match TRBD2. This CDR3 has 15 residues. The V gene end was trimmed by 6 bases and the J gene end by 0 bases; junction bases not matched to a gene: 5. CDR1 is MDHEN, CDR2 SYDVKM, per germline. This CDR3 is CASRSSGGGSYEQYF. CDR3 sequence (DNA): TGTGCCAGCAGGTCTAGCGGGGGTGGCTCCTACGAGCAGTACTTC.

The CDR3 is CASRGAGYNSPLHF. The CDR3 coding sequence is TGTGCCAGCAGAGGTGCGGGGTATAATTCACCCCTCCACTTT. The chain uses TRBV2 and TRBJ1-6; D unclear. Germline-derived CDR1 and CDR2 are SNHLY and FYNNEI. This CDR3 region has 14 residues. Deletions cut 6 bases from V and 4 bases from J, with 10 bases between.

The V gene is TRBV5-5, the J gene TRBJ2-7; 11 nucleotides align to TRBD1. Trimming took 4 bases from V and 4 from J; bases not matched to a gene: 7. The CDR3 has 15 residues. The V gene's germline CDR1 is SGHKS and CDR2 YYEKEE (reference sequence). As DNA, the CDR3 is TGTGCCAGCAGCAGGACCGGGACAGGGGGGTACGAGCAGTACTTC. Protein sequence: CASSRTGTGGYEQYF.

This clone occurred once. The genes are TRBV11-2 and TRBJ2-7; a possible D gene is TRBD2 (5 bases). This CDR3 comprises 14 residues. The V gene's germline CDR1 is SGHAT and CDR2 FQNNGV. The V end was cut by 1 base, the J end by 3 bases, with 10 bases between. The CDR3: CASSLVGTSYEQYF. The CDR3 DNA sequence: TGTGCCAGCAGCTTAGTGGGTACTAGCTACGAGCAGTACTTC.

This chain joins TRBV24-1 and TRBJ1-5, with D unresolved. The CDR3 totals 13 residues. V was cut by 10 bases and J by 5 bases, with 14 bases left in between. Germline CDR1 is KGHDR and CDR2 is SFDVKD. The CDR3 DNA follows: TGTGCCACAAGCCCCAGGCGAGATCAGCCCCAGCATTTT. Protein: CATSPRRDQPQHF.

V and J are TRBV18 and TRBJ2-5; no firm D call. The V end was cut by 3 bases, the J end by 1 base, with 18 bases between. Germline V gives CDR1 KGHSH, CDR2 LQKENI. The CDR3 is made up of 17 amino acids. CDR3 residues: CASSPLRRRHPQETQYF. The CDR3 DNA reads as TGTGCCAGCTCACCGCTCAGGCGACGGCATCCCCAAGAGACCCAGTACTTC.

The chain has TRBV4-2 and TRBJ1-6, with D possibly matching TRBD1 (6 bases). Germline CDR1 is LGHNA and CDR2 is YNFKEQ. The CDR3 loop spans 17 amino acids. V was cut by 2 bases and J by 0 bases, with 11 bases left in between. In DNA form, the CDR3 reads TGTGCCAGCAGCCAACGACAGGCGAGCTCCTATAATTCACCCCTCCACTTT. It encodes CASSQRQASSYNSPLHF.

The sample holds one count of this clone. The rearrangement joins TRBV19 to TRBJ2-1, with 8 bases that match TRBD2. CDR1 and CDR2 (germline): LNHDA, SQIVND (reference sequence). The CDR3 contains 16 residues. V was pared by 6 bases and J by 0 bases, with 7 bases of the junction left unmatched. The CDR3 DNA reads TGTGCCAGTAGAAAACTGAGCGGGAGCTCCTACAATGAGCAGTTCTTC. Translation: CASRKLSGSSYNEQFF. Supplemented by reference TRBV19 and TRBJ2-1, the full variable domain reads DGGITQSPKYLFRKEGQNVTLSCEQNLNHDAMYWYRQDPGQGLRLIYYSQIVNDFQKGDIAEGYSVSREKKESFPLTVTSAQKNPTAFYLCASRKLSGSSYNEQFFGPGTRLTVL.

This sequence joins TRBV19 and TRBJ2-2; D perhaps matches TRBD1 (6 bases). Trimming took off 3 bases at V and 4 bases at J, with 15 bases between the two ends. Germline loops: CDR1 LNHDA, CDR2 SQIVND (reference sequence). CDR3 length equals 16 residues. CDR3 sequence reads: CASSMSQGLGTGELFF. The CDR3 DNA reads as TGTGCCAGTAGTATGTCGCAGGGGTTGGGCACCGGGGAGCTGTTTTTT. Complete variable domain (other parts from reference TRBV19 and TRBJ2-2): DGGITQSPKYLFRKEGQNVTLSCEQNLNHDAMYWYRQDPGQGLRLIYYSQIVNDFQKGDIAEGYSVSREKKESFPLTVTSAQKNPTAFYLCASSMSQGLGTGELFFGEGSRLTVL.

V is TRBV9 and J is TRBJ2-5; 8 nucleotides match TRBD2. The length of the CDR3 is 17 residues. Unmatched junction bases numbered 14, after V lost 3 bases and J lost 4 bases. CDR1 and CDR2 (germline): SGDLS, YYNGEE. For the CDR3, the DNA is TGTGCCAGCAGCGGTGGTACGGGAGGGCCGGGCAGAGAGACCCAGTACTTC. Translated, it gives CASSGGTGGPGRETQYF. The full variable domain, rest sourced from reference TRBV9 and TRBJ2-5, is DSGVTQTPKHLITATGQRVTLRCSPRSGDLSVYWYQQSLDQGLQFLIQYYNGEERAKGNILERFSAQQFPDLHSELNLSSLELGDSALYFCASSGGTGGPGRETQYFGPGTRLLVL.

This clone was counted a few times. The V and J genes are TRBV6-5 and TRBJ2-3, with TRBD1 as a possible D gene (6 bases). Trimming took 2 bases from V and 5 from J, leaving 14 bases between them. The CDR3 is made up of 15 amino acids. Germline V gene lookup returns CDR1 MNHEY and CDR2 SVGAGI. In DNA form, the CDR3 reads TGTGCCAGCAGTTACGGGGGCCAGGCTGAAGATACGCAGTATTTT. Protein product: CASSYGGQAEDTQYF.

The chain links TRBV7-9 to TRBJ2-3; maybe TRBD2 (6 bases). Germline V gives CDR1 SEHNR, CDR2 FQNEAQ (reference sequence). The CDR3 contains 13 residues. The V gene lost 8 bases and the J gene lost 4 bases, with 13 bases spanning the gap. CDR3 coding DNA: TGTGCCAGCTGGGATCGGGAGCCAGATACGCAGTATTTT. Its translation is CASWDREPDTQYF.

CDR3 nucleotide sequence: TGTGCCAGCAGCTTAGAAGCGGTAGGGCCCGGGGAGCTGTTTTTT. Translating it yields CASSLEAVGPGELFF. This chain links TRBV7-2 with TRBJ2-2; possible D gene TRBD2, 5 bases. Trimming stripped 1 base from V and 6 bases from J, with 12 bases between. The CDR3 is 15 residues long. CDR1 and CDR2 (germline): SGHTA, FQGNSA.